This T cell receptor beta chain was obtained from a study of T cell repertoires in cytomegalovirus infection. Overall study: The public TCR beta signatures pointed to both CMV infection and matching HLA type.

About this clonotype: The antigen is unknown.

TCRdb re-analysed the reads in MiXCR, keeping a single row per CDR3 protein. Seen here are fewer than 200,000 distinct CDR3 sequences, about 21% observed once, and the top ten hold less than 3.5%. Per the germline V gene, CDR1 is SEHNR and CDR2 is FQNEAQ (reference sequence). Trimming shortened V by 6 bases and J by 5 bases, and 16 bases separated the two germline ends. The CDR3 extends over 15 amino acids. Overall study findings and caveats: It was HLA-C-restricted CMV-specific TCR beta clonotypes that dominated the response ex vivo.

The chain recombines TRBV7-9 with TRBJ2-2; D is possibly TRBD1 or TRBD2 (6 bases each). The clonotype was recovered from a human donor in good health (CMV status not recorded). Some clones in this sample may be carry-over from other donors' samples. The material sequenced was PBMCs. The CDR3 loop is CASRKEGDRTGELFF. CDR3 coding DNA: TGTGCCAGCAGAAAGGAGGGGGACCGAACCGGGGAGCTGTTTTTT.